The text below deals with one T cell receptor (beta chain). No antigen is known for it. Looked up from germline, CDR1 is DFQATT and CDR2 is SNEGSKA (reference sequence). The CDR3 loop spans 9 amino acids. These data come from a study of long-term antiretroviral therapy in people with HIV. Findings and limits, study-wide: Within the repertoire, clones expanded before ART were dominant at all time points.

Assay version v3.0 of immunoSEQ was used, and it was run at survey level. Data came from immunoSEQ multiplex PCR; TCRdb stores just in-frame clones and leaves some out. The table shows some 19,000 clones, with around 80% occurring only once. V usage is TRBV20-1 and J usage is TRBJ2-2, with a weak D call TRBD1 (5 bases). This receptor was identified in a man aged 50-60 years with HIV. Sequences were derived from unsorted PBMCs, sampled 2.2 years after starting antiretroviral therapy. This CDR3 reads CRDSGELFF. CDR3 bases: TGCAGAGACAGCGGGGAGCTGTTTTTT.